This T cell receptor (beta chain) was recovered during a study of beta chain features in type 1 diabetes. Every bit of the isolated RNA underwent reverse transcription, so sequencing read expressed TCRB transcripts. TCRdb keeps only in-frame clones here, not all; method: immunoSEQ multiplex PCR. In the table there are roughly 300,000 clones, less than 10% of which are singletons. Trimming stripped 7 bases from V and 4 bases from J, with 17 bases between. Germline V lookup: CDR1 MNHNY, CDR2 SVGAGI (reference sequence). This CDR3 has 15 residues. This sequence joins TRBV6-6 and TRBJ1-5; weak D call: TRBD1 (5 bases). The clonotype originates from a woman aged 18 to 35 in good health. The sequenced material came from central memory CD4+ T cells from blood. The CDR3, as DNA: TGTGCCAGCACCCCCGGGAGGACACCAAATCAGCCCCAGCATTTT. This translates into CASTPGRTPNQPQHF.